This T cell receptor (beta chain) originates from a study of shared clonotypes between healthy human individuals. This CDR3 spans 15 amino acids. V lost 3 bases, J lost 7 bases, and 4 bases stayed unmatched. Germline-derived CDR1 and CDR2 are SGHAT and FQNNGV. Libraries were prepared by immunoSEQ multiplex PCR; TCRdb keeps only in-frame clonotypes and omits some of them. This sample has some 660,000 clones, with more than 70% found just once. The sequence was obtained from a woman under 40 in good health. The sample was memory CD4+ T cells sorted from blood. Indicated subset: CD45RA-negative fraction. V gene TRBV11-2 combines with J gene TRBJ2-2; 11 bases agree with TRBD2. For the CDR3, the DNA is TGTGCCAGCAGCTTTACTAGCGGGAGTGGCGGGGAGCTGTTTTTT. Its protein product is CASSFTSGSGGELFF.